The T cell receptor (beta chain) under discussion was sequenced for a study of cytomegalovirus exposure and HLA in healthy donors. Findings of the study overall: In a later analysis, common viral pathogens appeared linked to several of the most significant clusters. Analysis was carried out at a later point, and it linked a missense DCLRE1C variant to TCR beta V- and J-gene trimming.

On this clone itself: Its antigen remains unidentified.

The CDR3 length is 11 residues. From germline, CDR1 is DFQATT and CDR2 SNEGSKA (reference sequence). J lost 11 bases, V lost 4 bases, and 7 bases had no gene match. 13 Jbeta primers and 60 Vbeta primers were used for the PCR. Authors' processing steps: Some 10 million of tens of millions of unique TCR beta chains were shared, per a later count. Sequencing was performed with immunoSEQ multiplex PCR; in TCRdb, only in-frame clones are kept and a portion is missing. V and J calls and clone size follow that table, whereas D and trimming were derived from the DNA. The sample lists about 78,000 clones; roughly 60% were seen once.

The chain recombines TRBV20-1 with TRBJ1-1, with TRBD1 identical over 7 bases. This receptor was identified in a man in his thirties or forties in good health and CMV-seropositive. The material sequenced was PBMCs. The CDR3 spells CSAKGARGAFF. CDR3 DNA sequence: TGCAGTGCTAAGGGGGCCCGGGGGGCTTTCTTT.